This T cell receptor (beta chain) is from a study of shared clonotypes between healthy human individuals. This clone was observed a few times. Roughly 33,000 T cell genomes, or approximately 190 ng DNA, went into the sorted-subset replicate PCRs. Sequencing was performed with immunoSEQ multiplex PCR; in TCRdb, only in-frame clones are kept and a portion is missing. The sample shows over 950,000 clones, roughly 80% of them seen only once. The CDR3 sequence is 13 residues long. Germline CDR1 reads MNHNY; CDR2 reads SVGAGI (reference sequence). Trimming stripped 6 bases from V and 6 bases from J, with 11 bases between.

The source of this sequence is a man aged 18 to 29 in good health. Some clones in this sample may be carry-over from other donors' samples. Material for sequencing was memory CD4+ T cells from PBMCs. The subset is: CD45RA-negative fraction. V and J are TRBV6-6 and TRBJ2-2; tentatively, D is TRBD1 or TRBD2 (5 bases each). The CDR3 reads CASRRDPAGELFF. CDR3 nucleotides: TGTGCCAGCAGACGGGACCCGGCCGGGGAGCTGTTTTTT.